The present T cell receptor (beta chain) was sequenced within a study of identical twins. CDR3 length: 15 amino acids. Trimming cost V 1 base and J 5 bases, with 14 bases left between them. Germline lookup yields CDR1 MNHEY and CDR2 SMNVEV (reference sequence). One entry per CDR3 protein results from TCRdb running MiXCR on the 5' RACE reads. The sample records 1.5 million or so distinct CDR3 sequences, less than 35% being singletons. This TCR was sampled from a newborn girl in good health. This chain links TRBV27 with TRBJ1-2; no clear D gene. The material sequenced was cord blood. Here the CDR3 DNA reads TGTGCCAGCAGTTTATTTACGGACGTTCGGTATGGCTACACCTTC. Protein: CASSLFTDVRYGYTF.